This T cell receptor (beta chain) was sequenced during a study of shared clonotypes between healthy human individuals. Assay execution proceeded at the deep level. This table comes from immunoSEQ multiplex PCR, and its TCRdb copy is limited to in-frame clones, with some not included. The sample lists around 1.1 million clones, 75% to 80% occurring once. A word on this clone: Its matching antigen is unknown. A far larger clone is a single base away, which makes a read error likely.

Trimming took off 4 bases at V and 8 bases at J, with 20 bases between the two ends. Germline V gene sequence: CDR1 KGHSH, CDR2 LQKENI. The CDR3 loop spans 16 amino acids. Whole-study results and caveats: Sequencing depth was expected to affect clonotype sharing among donors.

The rearrangement links TRBV18 to TRBJ1-4; D remains ambiguous. The receptor's source is a man aged 18 to 29 in good health. Some clones in this sample may be carry-over from other donors' samples. Specimen: memory CD4+ T cells from PBMCs. As for subset: CD45RA-negative fraction. For the CDR3, the DNA is TGTGCCAGCTCACTCCCCCCAAGTGGACTAGGCGAAAAACTGTTTTTT. Amino acid sequence: CASSLPPSGLGEKLFF.